This T cell receptor (beta chain) was obtained from a study of OX40 agonist ivuxolimab in advanced cancers. Profiling relied on immunoSEQ multiplex PCR, and the TCRdb table lists in-frame clones only, not all of them. In the table there are some 41,000 clones, approximately 89% of which are singletons. V was clipped by 5 bases and J by 2 bases; unmatched bases: 10. This CDR3 region has 16 residues. From germline, CDR1 is MDHEN and CDR2 SYDVKM. This specimen consisted of CD4+ or CD8+ T cells sorted from blood, obtained in a trial of the OX40 agonist ivuxolimab. This clonotype was sampled from an adult with an advanced solid tumor such as melanoma, head and neck, liver or kidney cancer. The chain joins TRBV28 to TRBJ2-3; 7 bases are shared with TRBD2. The CDR3 coding sequence is TGTGCCAGCAGTACCCCCCAAGGGAGGGCCACAGATACGCAGTATTTT. Translation gives CASSTPQGRATDTQYF.